These 11 T cell receptor beta chains share one sample of origin, sequenced in a study of T cell changes during pregnancy in multiple sclerosis. Clones were read by immunoSEQ multiplex PCR, and TCRdb kept only the in-frame ones, dropping some. The sample has 50,000 or so clones, roughly nine tenths seen once; the top ten hold about 0.37%. The sample in question was CD4+ T cells from peripheral blood mononuclear cells, obtained before pregnancy. These receptors all stem from a female donor with multiple sclerosis, enrolled in a pregnancy study.

This rearrangement joins TRBV6-1 to TRBJ2-7; possible D gene TRBD1, 6 bases. CDR3 length: 14 residues. The V end lost 6 bases, the J end lost 3 bases, and 15 bases lay between the germline ends. CDR1 and CDR2 from the germline V gene are MNHNS and SASEGT. In DNA, the CDR3 is TGTGCCAGCAGCTATGGACAGCCGATCTACGAGCAGTACTTC. It is translated as CASSYGQPIYEQYF.

This rearrangement joins TRBV11-2 to TRBJ2-1; 12 nucleotides line up with TRBD2. Germline V gene data show CDR1 as SGHAT and CDR2 as FQNNGV. With V trimmed by 5 bases and J by 7 bases, 6 bases remained unmatched. CDR3 size: 15 residues. For the CDR3, the DNA is TGTGCCAGCAGCCCGGGACTAGCGGGCGCAAATGAGCAGTTCTTC. It encodes CASSPGLAGANEQFF.

The rearrangement joins TRBV4-1 to TRBJ1-2; 10 bases fit TRBD1. J lost 4 bases, V lost 3 bases, and 11 bases had no gene match. CDR1 is MGHRA and CDR2 is YSYEKL in the germline V gene. This CDR3 is built from 17 residues. CDR3 nucleotides: TGCGCCAGCAGCCATTTCCTCGGGACAGGGGCCTTCTATGGCTACACCTTC. Amino acid sequence: CASSHFLGTGAFYGYTF.

V is TRBV5-6 and J is TRBJ1-4; a possible D gene is TRBD1 (5 bases). CDR1 is SGHDT and CDR2 is YYEEEE in the germline V gene. The CDR3 has 14 residues. The germline V and J ends were trimmed by 0 bases and 8 bases, with 11 bases remaining between them. CDR3 nucleotide sequence: TGTGCCAGCAGCTTGGAGCAGGGAAACGAAAAACTGTTTTTT. Protein product: CASSLEQGNEKLFF.

This clone appeared a few times. The rearrangement joins TRBV7-2 to TRBJ1-1; D gene ambiguous. From germline, CDR1 is SGHTA and CDR2 FQGNSA. V was shortened by 8 bases and J by 4 bases, with 8 bases between the two germline ends. This CDR3 is 11 amino acids long. The CDR3 reads CASAVLTEAFF. CDR3 nucleotide sequence: TGTGCCAGCGCGGTGCTCACTGAAGCTTTCTTT.

This chain joins TRBV9 and TRBJ2-2; TRBD2 agrees at 8 bases. V dropped 2 bases and J dropped 5; count of bases not matched to a gene: 8. Germline V CDR1 and CDR2: SGDLS, YYNGEE. CDR3 length equals 16 residues. In DNA, the CDR3 is TGTGCCAGCAGCGTCGCCGGGACTAGACTTACCGGGGAGCTGTTTTTT. Translating it yields CASSVAGTRLTGELFF. Looking up the rest from reference TRBV9 and TRBJ2-2 gives the full variable domain: DSGVTQTPKHLITATGQRVTLRCSPRSGDLSVYWYQQSLDQGLQFLIQYYNGEERAKGNILERFSAQQFPDLHSELNLSSLELGDSALYFCASSVAGTRLTGELFFGEGSRLTVL.

A few counts support this clone. This chain joins TRBV19 and TRBJ1-1; maybe TRBD1 (5 bases). This CDR3 has 14 amino acids. Germline loops: CDR1 LNHDA, CDR2 SQIVND (reference sequence). Trimming took 5 bases from V and 8 from J, leaving 18 bases between them. In nucleotides, the CDR3 is TGTGCCAGTAGTTTCCCAGGGCTTTCTGCCGAAGCTTTCTTT. Translating it yields CASSFPGLSAEAFF.

The J gene is TRBJ1-1, the V gene TRBV19; 7 bases are a match to TRBD1. There are 12 residues in the CDR3. V trimming: 4 bases; J trimming: 7 bases; junction bases outside the gene matches: 3. Germline V gives CDR1 LNHDA, CDR2 SQIVND (reference sequence). CDR3 nucleotide sequence: TGTGCCAGTAGTAGGGACAGCTATGAAGCTTTCTTT. Protein: CASSRDSYEAFF.

The V call is TRBV7-2, the J call TRBJ2-3; 12 bases fit TRBD1. The CDR3 contains 18 residues. The germline V gene has CDR1 SGHTA and CDR2 FQGNSA. J was trimmed by 0 bases and V by 5 bases; bases with no gene match: 9. CDR3 nucleotides: TGTGCCAGCAGCCTCGTTGGGACAGGGGGCCTTAGCACAGATACGCAGTATTTT. It translates to CASSLVGTGGLSTDTQYF. Drawing the rest from reference TRBV7-2 and TRBJ2-3, the complete variable domain is GAGVSQSPSNKVTEKGKDVELRCDPISGHTALYWYRQSLGQGLEFLIYFQGNSAPDKSGLPSDRFSAERTGGSVSTLTIQRTQQEDSAVYLCASSLVGTGGLSTDTQYFGPGTRLTVL.

V and J are TRBV5-5 and TRBJ2-1; 9 nucleotides match TRBD2. Germline-derived CDR1 and CDR2 are SGHKS and YYEKEE (reference sequence). The CDR3 is 15 amino acids. V lost 5 bases, J lost 7 bases, and 10 bases stayed unmatched. The CDR3 is CASRLAGSTINEQFF. CDR3 in DNA: TGTGCCAGCAGGCTAGCGGGAAGTACTATAAATGAGCAGTTCTTC.

The chain links TRBV6-5 to TRBJ1-1; D gene ambiguous. Germline V lookup: CDR1 MNHEY, CDR2 SVGAGI. Trimming removed 0 bases from V and 4 bases from J, with 12 bases in between. The length of the CDR3 is 15 residues. The CDR3 DNA is TGTGCCAGCAGTTACTCGTCTCAGCGGGGCACTGAAGCTTTCTTT. This gives the protein CASSYSSQRGTEAFF.